One and the same sample provided the 8 T cell receptor beta chains below, sequenced in a study of Ad26.COV2.S vaccination and SARS-CoV-2 variants. Treatment described: 15 to 20 received Ad26.COV2.S at low or high dose, single or two shots; about five received placebo; per-sample allocation not given. Sample collection was performed on day 63 after the first vaccine or placebo injection. Libraries were prepared by immunoSEQ multiplex PCR; TCRdb keeps only in-frame clonotypes and omits some of them. The sample shows approximately 480,000 clones, around nine tenths of them seen only once. Sequencing was performed on peripheral blood, taken in a trial of Ad26.COV2.S vaccine versus placebo. These receptors all stem from a person aged 18-65 years who received the Ad26.COV2.S COVID-19 vaccine or a placebo.

This sequence joins TRBV21-1 and TRBJ2-2. TRBV21-1 is deemed a pseudogene. The CDR3 has 12 amino acids. The CDR3 here is CASTKFAGELFF. The CDR3 coding sequence is TGTGCCAGCACCAAATTTGCCGGGGAGCTGTTTTTT.

The chain employs TRBV11-1 and TRBJ2-2; D could derive from TRBD1 or TRBD2 (5 bases each). V dropped 6 bases and J dropped 3 bases, with 11 bases sitting between them. The CDR3 consists of 14 residues. Germline CDR1 and CDR2: SGHAT and FQDESV (reference sequence). This CDR3 reads CASRLMGDTGELFF. In DNA form, the CDR3 reads TGTGCCAGCAGACTCATGGGGGACACCGGGGAGCTGTTTTTT.

The V gene is TRBV30, the J gene TRBJ1-1; D is perhaps TRBD1 (5 bases). V lost 2 bases and J lost 7, with 11 bases in between. CDR3 size: 12 residues. CDR1 and CDR2 from the germline V gene are GTSNPN and SVGIG (reference sequence). CDR3 nucleotide sequence: TGTGCCTGGAGTTCCGGGGGGGTTGAAGCTTTCTTT. Its protein is CAWSSGGVEAFF.

This clone was counted a single time. The V gene is TRBV5-6, the J gene TRBJ2-1, with 9 nucleotides matching TRBD2. Germline V CDR1 and CDR2: SGHDT, YYEEEE. Trimming cost V 6 bases and J 8 bases; bases outside gene matches: 12. The CDR3 runs 15 residues. CDR3 coding DNA: TGTGCCAGCACTTTAGTAGCGGGAGTTAGGGATGAGCAGTTCTTC. This sequence encodes CASTLVAGVRDEQFF.

This clone appeared a single time. This chain joins TRBV6-5 and TRBJ2-1, with D possibly matching TRBD2 (5 bases). The V gene lost 7 bases and the J gene lost 1 base, with 14 bases spanning the gap. CDR1 is MNHEY, CDR2 SVGAGI, per germline. The CDR3 runs 15 residues. The CDR3 nucleotides read TGTGCCAGCACCACCGAGGGTGGGTCCTACAATGAGCAGTTCTTC. Its translation is CASTTEGGSYNEQFF.

The genes are TRBV7-3 and TRBJ2-1; a possible D gene is TRBD1 (5 bases). V gave up 1 base and J gave up 8 bases, with 12 bases separating them. The CDR3 loop spans 14 amino acids. Germline V lookup: CDR1 SGHTA, CDR2 FQGTGA. The CDR3 DNA is TGTGCCAGCAGCTTAAGCCAGGGATGGGATGAGCAGTTCTTC. Amino acids: CASSLSQGWDEQFF.

This clone was detected only a few times. The chain uses TRBV4-1 and TRBJ1-3, with a possible D match to TRBD1 (6 bases). CDR1 and CDR2 from the germline V gene are MGHRA and YSYEKL. There are 16 residues in the CDR3. Trimming took 4 bases from V and 0 from J, leaving 13 bases between them. CDR3 DNA sequence: TGCGCCAGCAGCCCCCACGCACAGGGCTCTGGAAACACCATATATTTT. Translated: CASSPHAQGSGNTIYF.

V usage is TRBV4-3 and J usage is TRBJ1-5; D call uncertain. Germline V gene data show CDR1 as LGHNA and CDR2 as YSLEER. Trimming took 0 bases from V and 0 from J, leaving 6 bases between them. This CDR3 is built from 15 residues. CDR3 amino acids: CASSQEIYSNQPQHF. The CDR3 DNA is TGCGCCAGCAGCCAAGAGATCTATAGCAATCAGCCCCAGCATTTT.